These 14 T cell receptor beta chains were all obtained from the same sample, sequenced in a study of vaccination and CD4 T cells after COVID-19. No antigen is known for these receptors. With the Oncomine TCR Beta short-read assay, DNA from cultured CD4+ T cells was sequenced. Genomic DNA was isolated from CD4+ T cells that had been cultured. TCRdb redid the calling of the PCR reads with MiXCR, one entry per CDR3 protein. The sample carries some 9,200 distinct CDR3 sequences, 36% recorded once. Treatment defined: roughly ten-day PBMC culture with coronavirus spike peptide pools or control peptides (ViraFEST assay). Before the COVID-19 pandemic (2011-2018), CD4+ T cells were obtained from the unexposed donor. The sequenced sample was CD4+ T cells from blood, cultured in vitro. These receptors were taken from a human donor in good health.

The CDR3: CASSIGQGRGYTF. CDR3 coding DNA: TGTGCCAGTAGTATCGGGCAGGGCCGTGGCTACACCTTC. This chain uses TRBV19 with TRBJ1-2; TRBD1 is a possible D gene (5 bases). The V end lost 3 bases, the J end lost 7 bases, and 12 bases lay between the germline ends. CDR1 is LNHDA, CDR2 SQIVND, per germline (reference sequence). The CDR3 totals 13 residues.

The chain is built from TRBV5-1 and TRBJ2-1; D gene uncertain. Looked up from germline, CDR1 is SGHRS and CDR2 is YFSETQ. The CDR3 runs 13 residues. The V end lost 0 bases, the J end lost 7 bases, and 8 bases lay between the germline ends. CDR3 sequence reads: CASSLDPGNEQFF. The CDR3 nucleotides are TGCGCCAGCAGCTTGGATCCTGGTAATGAGCAGTTCTTC.

The chain's CDR3 is CASSEGTSPQETQYF. The CDR3 DNA reads TGTGCCAGCAGTGAGGGGACATCCCCCCAAGAGACCCAGTACTTC. The chain joins TRBV6-1 to TRBJ2-5, with D maybe TRBD1 (6 bases). Deletions cut 3 bases from V and 1 base from J, with 12 bases between. The CDR3 sequence is 15 residues long. Germline V gives CDR1 MNHNS, CDR2 SASEGT.

This sequence joins TRBV7-9 and TRBJ2-7; no clear D gene. V lost 2 bases and J lost 9, with 14 bases in between. Germline V gives CDR1 SEHNR, CDR2 FQNEAQ (reference sequence). The CDR3 is made up of 13 amino acids. CDR3 nucleotides: TGTGCCAGCAGCTTACCTGGGATCCCTCGGCAGTACTTC. Translated: CASSLPGIPRQYF.

The chain employs TRBV2 and TRBJ1-2, with 11 bases matching TRBD1. Per germline, CDR1 SNHLY and CDR2 FYNNEI. This CDR3 has 14 residues. Trimming removed 7 bases from V and 3 bases from J; junction bases left unmatched: 4. CDR3 coding DNA: TGTGCCAGCACTGGACAGGGGGCGGACTATGGCTACACCTTC. This gives the protein CASTGQGADYGYTF.

This chain uses TRBV27 with TRBJ2-5, with D perhaps TRBD1 (6 bases). This CDR3 contains 17 residues. Germline CDR1 reads MNHEY; CDR2 reads SMNVEV (reference sequence). Trimming shortened V by 3 bases and J by 2 bases, and 19 bases separated the two germline ends. DNA for the CDR3: TGTGCCAGCAGTTTCCGAATTATAGGACAGAATCAAGAGACCCAGTACTTC. Its translation is CASSFRIIGQNQETQYF.

This clonotype was found a few times. The chain has TRBV20-1 and TRBJ2-1, with 11 nucleotides matching TRBD2. In germline, CDR1 is DFQATT, CDR2 SNEGSKA (reference sequence). V lost 2 bases to trimming and J lost 0 bases; unmatched junction nucleotides: 6. CDR3 size: 17 residues. The CDR3 is CSARLIAGGGSYNEQFF. The CDR3 DNA sequence: TGCAGTGCTAGATTAATAGCGGGAGGGGGCTCCTACAATGAGCAGTTCTTC.

This chain links TRBV19 with TRBJ2-2, with 14 nucleotides matching TRBD2. The CDR3 is 16 amino acids. Looked up from germline, CDR1 is LNHDA and CDR2 is SQIVND (reference sequence). The V gene end was trimmed by 7 bases and the J gene end by 5 bases; junction bases not matched to a gene: 6. CDR3 in amino acids: CASISRTSGRTGELFF. The CDR3 nucleotides are TGTGCCAGTATAAGTCGGACTAGCGGGAGGACCGGGGAGCTGTTTTTT.

This clonotype has just a few counts. This CDR3 is CASRPELGGWSPLHF. Written as DNA, the CDR3 is TGTGCCAGCAGGCCCGAGCTCGGGGGATGGTCACCCCTCCACTTT. V usage is TRBV7-2 and J usage is TRBJ1-6; tentatively, D is TRBD1 (5 bases). The germline CDR1 and CDR2 sequences are SGHTA and FQGNSA. The CDR3 totals 15 residues. The ends were cut back, 6 bases at V and 10 bases at J, with 19 bases in the middle.

The chain has TRBV7-3 and TRBJ1-2; 7 bases are a match to TRBD1. V lost 5 bases, J lost 4 bases, and 10 bases stayed unmatched. Germline V gives CDR1 SGHTA, CDR2 FQGTGA. The CDR3 loop spans 15 amino acids. CDR3 in amino acids: CASSPSGQATYGYTF. In DNA form, the CDR3 reads TGTGCCAGCAGCCCGAGTGGACAGGCGACCTATGGCTACACCTTC.

The chain recombines TRBV5-1 with TRBJ1-1; D might be TRBD1 (5 bases). V lost 4 bases to trimming and J lost 1 base, with 11 bases between them. CDR1 and CDR2 (germline): SGHRS, YFSETQ. This CDR3 is 14 amino acids long. CDR3 nucleotides: TGCGCCAGCAGCGAGGGACGGAAGAACACTGAAGCTTTCTTT. Its translation: CASSEGRKNTEAFF.

In its sample, this clonotype was seen a few times. This sequence joins TRBV6-1 and TRBJ1-1; D not certain. Germline V gives CDR1 MNHNS, CDR2 SASEGT. The CDR3 spans 16 residues. The V end was cut by 3 bases, the J end by 5 bases, with 19 bases between. CDR3 sequence: CASSDAGSKVGTEAFF. Here the CDR3 DNA reads TGTGCCAGCAGTGACGCGGGGAGTAAAGTCGGTACTGAAGCTTTCTTT.

The rearrangement joins TRBV4-1 to TRBJ1-4; 8 bases align to TRBD1. This CDR3 contains 15 residues. V shed 3 bases, J shed 8 bases, and the junction held 8 bases outside the gene matches. Germline-derived CDR1 and CDR2 are MGHRA and YSYEKL. The CDR3 bases are TGCGCCAGCAGCCAGAGGACAGGGAGGGCGGAAAAACTGTTTTTT. It yields the protein CASSQRTGRAEKLFF.

This rearrangement joins TRBV28 to TRBJ2-2; D unresolved. CDR1 and CDR2 from the germline V gene are MDHEN and SYDVKM. The CDR3 has 14 amino acids. V lost 5 bases and J 4 bases, leaving 11 bases between the germline ends. CDR3 amino acids: CASSPLDSTGELFF. DNA of the CDR3: TGTGCCAGCAGTCCCCTCGACTCCACCGGGGAGCTGTTTTTT.